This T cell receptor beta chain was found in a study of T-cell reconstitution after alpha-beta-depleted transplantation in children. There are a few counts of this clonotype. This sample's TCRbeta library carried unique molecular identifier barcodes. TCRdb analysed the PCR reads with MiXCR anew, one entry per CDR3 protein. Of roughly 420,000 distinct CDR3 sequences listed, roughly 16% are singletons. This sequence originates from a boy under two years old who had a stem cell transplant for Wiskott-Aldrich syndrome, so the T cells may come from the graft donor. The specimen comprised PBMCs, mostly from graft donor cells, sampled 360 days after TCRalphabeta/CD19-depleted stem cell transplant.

The CDR3 here is CASSFGFGGELFF. In DNA form, the CDR3 reads TGCGCCAGCAGCTTTGGGTTTGGCGGGGAGCTGTTTTTT. The V and J genes are TRBV5-1 and TRBJ2-2; D gene uncertain. V lost 2 bases and J 7 bases, leaving 9 bases between the germline ends. CDR1 is SGHRS and CDR2 is YFSETQ in the germline V gene. CDR3 length: 13 amino acids.